The clone carrying this T cell receptor beta chain occurred a few times. The entry originates in a study of CDR3 diversity in severe acne. Germline lookup yields CDR1 MNHEY and CDR2 SMNVEV (reference sequence). The CDR3 has 13 amino acids. V shed 2 bases and J shed 2 bases, with 4 bases lying between them. TCRdb ran MiXCR on the PCR reads and lists one entry per CDR3 protein. This sample yields roughly 81,000 distinct CDR3 sequences, of which 45% to 50% are seen a single time; over 9.5% belongs to the top ten. The sequence derives from a male donor in good health, serving as a control. Sequenced: blood. The chain links TRBV27 to TRBJ1-5; D unclear. The DNA for the CDR3 is TGTGCCAGCAGTTTAAACGGCAATCAGCCCCAGCATTTT. Translating it yields CASSLNGNQPQHF.